This TCR beta chain was profiled in a study of T cells in narcolepsy. In the study overall: Healthy controls were enrolled alongside patients with narcolepsy type 1 or type 2.

Trimming removed 5 bases from V and 4 bases from J, with 13 bases in between. Germline loops: CDR1 MDHEN, CDR2 SYDVKM. The CDR3 length is 14 residues. Repertoires were generated with immunoSEQ multiplex PCR, while TCRdb's copy carries only in-frame clones and drops some. Of 30,000 to 40,000 clones listed, about 85% are singletons. The TCR was taken from a human donor with narcolepsy. Sequenced sample: CD45RA- memory CD4+ T cells from PBMCs. The J gene is TRBJ2-3, the V gene TRBV28; D ambiguous. In DNA form, the CDR3 reads TGTGCCAGCAGTAGTGCCTTTCAGGCAGATACGCAGTATTTT. Translating it yields CASSSAFQADTQYF.